A single sample is the source of the 21 T cell receptor beta chains below, sequenced in a study of blood T cell repertoires in COVID-19 (dated by TCRdb to 2020 to 2022). Library preparation used the immunoSEQ multiplex PCR assay. TCRdb provides this immuneACCESS table in a form limited to in-frame rearrangements. Some clones are lacking; in checked studies, under half of them reflect an unresolved V gene, and why the rest are absent is not known. Within this sample are about 66,000 clones, with roughly 82% of them counted one time only. Jointly, the top ten make up about 6.9% of the sample. The sequencing sample was made of peripheral blood. The receptors derive from a man aged 60 to 75 with acute or convalescent COVID-19.

The rearrangement joins TRBV11-2 to TRBJ2-1, with 10 bases fitting TRBD2. This CDR3 comprises 15 residues. Germline-derived CDR1 and CDR2 are SGHAT and FQNNGV. J gave up 9 bases and V 2 bases, and 7 bases lay outside the gene matches. CDR3 in amino acids: CASSLSLAGTTEQFF. For the CDR3, the DNA is TGTGCCAGCAGCTTATCACTAGCGGGGACGACTGAGCAGTTCTTC. Together with reference TRBV11-2 and TRBJ2-1, the CDR3 gives the full variable domain: EAGVAQSPRYKIIEKRQSVAFWCNPISGHATLYWYQQILGQGPKLLIQFQNNGVVDDSQLPKDRFSAERLKGVDSTLKIQPAKLEDSAVYLCASSLSLAGTTEQFFGPGTRLTVL.

V gene TRBV29-1 combines with J gene TRBJ1-1; TRBD1 is a possible D gene (6 bases). Germline values: CDR1 SQVTM, CDR2 ANQGSEA. Trimming took off 7 bases at V and 5 bases at J, with 14 bases between the two ends. The CDR3 extends over 12 amino acids. The CDR3 DNA is TGCAGCGCAGGGGTTTATGGAACTGAAGCTTTCTTT. This sequence encodes CSAGVYGTEAFF.

The table lists this clone with a few counts. J is TRBJ1-2 and V is TRBV5-1, with TRBD1 identical over 9 bases. From germline, CDR1 is SGHRS and CDR2 YFSETQ. The CDR3 consists of 16 residues. J was trimmed by 8 bases and V by 4 bases; bases with no gene match: 15. The CDR3 reads CASSLMTGQGVGGYTF. CDR3 DNA: TGCGCCAGCAGCCTGATGACGGGACAGGGCGTTGGAGGCTACACCTTC.

The chain recombines TRBV29-1 with TRBJ2-7, with a tentative D call TRBD2 (5 bases). This CDR3 has 13 amino acids. V lost 4 bases and J 4 bases, leaving 14 bases between the germline ends. Germline assignment: CDR1 SQVTM and CDR2 ANQGSEA. The chain's CDR3 is CSVGTGDWYEQYF. The DNA of the CDR3 is TGCAGCGTTGGAACCGGGGATTGGTACGAGCAGTACTTC.

A single count supports this clone. V gene TRBV27 combines with J gene TRBJ1-2; D call uncertain. V lost 4 bases and J 4 bases, leaving 10 bases between the germline ends. Per the germline V gene, CDR1 is MNHEY and CDR2 is SMNVEV (reference sequence). The CDR3 is 13 residues long. As DNA, the CDR3 is TGTGCCAGCAGTTCGACATTACGCTATGGCTACACCTTC. This sequence encodes CASSSTLRYGYTF.

The rearrangement joins TRBV5-4 to TRBJ2-7, with TRBD1 identical over 10 bases. This CDR3 region has 15 residues. The J segment lost 3 bases and the V segment lost 1 base, leaving 4 bases of the junction unmatched. Per the germline V gene, CDR1 is SGHNT and CDR2 is YYREEE (reference sequence). The CDR3 spells CASSLRQGAFYEQYF. The CDR3 bases are TGTGCCAGCAGCTTGCGACAGGGGGCATTCTACGAGCAGTACTTC.

The chain recombines TRBV7-2 with TRBJ2-5; 7 positions match TRBD1. The CDR3 is made up of 15 amino acids. V lost 1 base to trimming and J lost 5 bases; unmatched junction nucleotides: 7. Germline loops: CDR1 SGHTA, CDR2 FQGNSA. The CDR3 DNA reads TGTGCCAGCAGCTTAGTTCACAGGGGATCGGAGACCCAGTACTTC. Its protein is CASSLVHRGSETQYF.

The chain combines TRBV5-1 with TRBJ2-5; D is perhaps TRBD2 (5 bases). The CDR3 consists of 15 residues. Germline assignment: CDR1 SGHRS and CDR2 YFSETQ. Deletions cut 2 bases from V and 3 bases from J, with 14 bases between. DNA of the CDR3: TGCGCCAGCAGCTTAGCCGGGAATAAAGAAGAGACCCAGTACTTC. It translates to CASSLAGNKEETQYF.

The rearrangement links TRBV5-5 to TRBJ2-5, with TRBD2 identical over 9 bases. The CDR3 is made up of 16 amino acids. The ends lost 0 bases at V and 1 base at J; junction bases unmatched: 4. CDR1 and CDR2 from the germline V gene are SGHKS and YYEKEE (reference sequence). CDR3: CASSLVLAGAQETQYF. For the CDR3, the DNA is TGTGCCAGCAGCTTGGTGTTAGCGGGGGCCCAAGAGACCCAGTACTTC.

The DNA of the CDR3 is TGCGCCAGCAGCTTCCGCGGAAGCTCTGGAAACACCATATATTTT. It yields the protein CASSFRGSSGNTIYF. This chain links TRBV5-1 with TRBJ1-3; D ambiguous. Germline CDR1 and CDR2: SGHRS and YFSETQ. V shed 2 bases and J shed 0 bases, with 9 bases lying between them. The CDR3 is made up of 15 amino acids.

V is TRBV12-3 or TRBV12-4 and J is TRBJ1-1, with D perhaps TRBD1 (5 bases). The CDR3 loop spans 12 amino acids. V dropped 5 bases and J dropped 4 bases, with 8 bases sitting between them. In nucleotides, the CDR3 is TGTGCCAGCAGTGCGGGACTCACTGAAGCTTTCTTT. Protein sequence: CASSAGLTEAFF.

J is TRBJ1-1 and V is TRBV19; 7 bases agree with TRBD1. Germline CDR1 is LNHDA and CDR2 is SQIVND (reference sequence). V was clipped by 9 bases and J by 0 bases; unmatched bases: 7. The CDR3 runs 14 residues. The CDR3: CASLDRVVNTEAFF. DNA for the CDR3: TGTGCCAGCCTTGACAGGGTAGTGAACACTGAAGCTTTCTTT.

The rearrangement links TRBV19 to TRBJ1-5; 8 nucleotides agree with TRBD1. Trimming cost V 3 bases and J 5 bases; bases outside gene matches: 12. The CDR3 runs to 17 residues. Germline values: CDR1 LNHDA, CDR2 SQIVND (reference sequence). CDR3 residues: CASSIPGQGVAHQPQHF. DNA of the CDR3: TGTGCCAGTAGTATCCCCGGACAGGGAGTCGCGCATCAGCCCCAGCATTTT.

This rearrangement joins TRBV13 to TRBJ2-5; TRBD2 matches 9 bases. The CDR3 length is 18 residues. Germline values: CDR1 PRHDT, CDR2 FYEKMQ (reference sequence). The V and J ends lost 5 bases and 1 base, in that order; junction bases with no gene match: 14. CDR3 protein: CASSLQGPSGASQETQYF. The CDR3 coding sequence is TGTGCCAGCAGCCTCCAAGGGCCTAGCGGGGCCTCCCAAGAGACCCAGTACTTC.

The chain links TRBV9 to TRBJ2-6; 7 positions agree with TRBD1. The junction had 3 bases not matched to a gene; V was cut back by 1 base and J by 2 bases. The CDR3 is made up of 16 amino acids. Germline V gene data show CDR1 as SGDLS and CDR2 as YYNGEE. CDR3 residues: CASSVRGGAGANVLTF. The CDR3 DNA reads as TGTGCCAGCAGCGTAAGAGGGGGCGCTGGGGCCAACGTCCTGACTTTC.

This clone has just one count. The rearrangement links TRBV9 to TRBJ2-3; 9 bases fit TRBD2. The CDR3 runs to 16 residues. The V segment lost 1 base and the J segment 1 base; nucleotides outside the gene matches: 4. Germline assignment: CDR1 SGDLS and CDR2 YYNGEE. The CDR3 here is CASSVLAGGRTDTQYF. Here the CDR3 DNA reads TGTGCCAGCAGCGTACTGGCGGGGGGGCGCACAGATACGCAGTATTTT. Looking up the rest from reference TRBV9 and TRBJ2-3 gives the full variable domain: DSGVTQTPKHLITATGQRVTLRCSPRSGDLSVYWYQQSLDQGLQFLIQYYNGEERAKGNILERFSAQQFPDLHSELNLSSLELGDSALYFCASSVLAGGRTDTQYFGPGTRLTVL.

The chain combines TRBV4-1 with TRBJ1-5, with D possibly being TRBD1 (5 bases). This CDR3 has 15 residues. CDR1 MGHRA and CDR2 YSYEKL come from the germline V gene. Deletions cut 4 bases from V and 4 bases from J, with 14 bases between. CDR3 residues: CASSPGTRGNQPQHF. In nucleotides, the CDR3 is TGCGCCAGCAGCCCAGGGACGCGGGGGAATCAGCCCCAGCATTTT.

This clone was counted a few times. The V gene is TRBV5-4, the J gene TRBJ2-4, with 7 bases aligning to TRBD1. The CDR3 extends over 14 amino acids. The germline V gene encodes CDR1 SGHNT and CDR2 YYREEE (reference sequence). With 0 bases clipped from V and 8 bases from J, the junction kept 5 bases outside the gene matches. As DNA, the CDR3 is TGTGCCAGCAGCTTGGAACAGGGGTCGGACATTCAGTACTTC. It specifies CASSLEQGSDIQYF. Full variable domain (remainder filled in from reference TRBV5-4 and TRBJ2-4): ETGVTQSPTHLIKTRGQQVTLRCSSQSGHNTVSWYQQALGQGPQFIFQYYREEENGRGNFPPRFSGLQFPNYSSELNVNALELDDSALYLCASSLEQGSDIQYFGAGTRLSVL.

This chain uses TRBV2 with TRBJ1-6; no definite D call. Trimming removed 3 bases at V and 6 bases at J, with 12 bases between. Germline assignment: CDR1 SNHLY and CDR2 FYNNEI. CDR3 size: 15 residues. CDR3 sequence: CASSDRSRGNSPLHF. CDR3 in DNA: TGTGCCAGCAGTGACCGGTCACGGGGTAATTCACCCCTCCACTTT.

The J gene is TRBJ2-4, the V gene TRBV19, with D unclear. V lost 5 bases, J lost 0 bases, and 8 bases lay in between. The CDR3 spans 14 residues. Per the germline V gene, CDR1 is LNHDA and CDR2 is SQIVND (reference sequence). The DNA of the CDR3 is TGTGCCAGTAGTGCGGCAGTAGCCAAAAACATTCAGTACTTC. Translating gives CASSAAVAKNIQYF.

The chain uses TRBV7-7 and TRBJ2-2; D perhaps matches TRBD2 (6 bases). The length of the CDR3 is 14 residues. The V and J ends lost 5 bases and 7 bases respectively, with 14 bases between them. Germline lookup yields CDR1 SSHAT and CDR2 FNYEAQ (reference sequence). CDR3 nucleotide sequence: TGTGCCAGCAGCAAAAGACTAGATTTCGGGGAGCTGTTTTTT. Encoded protein: CASSKRLDFGELFF.